The 4 T cell receptor beta chains in this list originate from one sample, sequenced in a study of blood T cell repertoires in COVID-19. Here immunoSEQ multiplex PCR was the method, and the copy in TCRdb shows in-frame clones only, minus some. The table lists hundreds of thousands of clones, around 91% of them singletons. Sequenced material: PBMCs or T cells enriched from blood (not recorded which). The receptor source for this set is a middle-aged woman who had recovered from COVID-19.

The rearrangement links TRBV7-2 to TRBJ2-7; D gene ambiguous. V shed 0 bases and J shed 2 bases, with 5 bases lying between them. This CDR3 contains 13 residues. Germline V lookup: CDR1 SGHTA, CDR2 FQGNSA. CDR3 bases: TGTGCCAGCAGCTTAGCGGAGACCTACGAGCAGTACTTC. This sequence encodes CASSLAETYEQYF.

V and J are TRBV7-2 and TRBJ2-7, with 9 positions matching TRBD2. Germline V CDR1 and CDR2: SGHTA, FQGNSA. V lost 2 bases and J lost 8; bases outside the gene matches: 16. The CDR3 is 17 amino acids. The CDR3 DNA follows: TGTGCCAGCAGCTTACCTAGCGGGGAACCAACAAGTGTTCAGCAGTACTTC. It is translated as CASSLPSGEPTSVQQYF.

The chain links TRBV28 to TRBJ1-1; D uncertain. Germline values: CDR1 MDHEN, CDR2 SYDVKM. V lost 4 bases and J 1 base, leaving 10 bases between the germline ends. The CDR3 length is 14 residues. The CDR3 region is CASSSPLWNTEAFF. CDR3 DNA: TGTGCCAGCAGTTCCCCTCTGTGGAACACTGAAGCTTTCTTT.

The genes are TRBV11-3 and TRBJ1-1; 7 bases line up with TRBD1. CDR1 and CDR2 from the germline V gene are SGHNT and YENEEA. This CDR3 contains 15 residues. Trimming removed 3 bases from V and 0 bases from J; junction bases left unmatched: 4. CDR3 coding DNA: TGTGCCAGCAGCTTGTCGGGACAGTTGAACACTGAAGCTTTCTTT. This encodes CASSLSGQLNTEAFF.